This is a list of T cell receptor beta chains from one sample in a study of blood T cell repertoires in COVID-19. Some clones are missing from TCRdb's copy, which holds only in-frame ones; the method was immunoSEQ multiplex PCR. This sample yields approximately 250,000 clones, of which approximately 90% are seen a single time; approximately 2.9% belongs to the top ten. The sequencing sample was made of PBMCs or T cells enriched from blood (not recorded which). The receptors stem from a man aged 35-49 years who had been exposed to COVID-19. Both conserved end residues are part of each CDR3. D genes are given only for firm matches. Rows may omit the clone size; those that give it use once, few, many or a size class.

V: TRBV18
J: TRBJ2-4
D: TRBD1
size: -
DNA: TGTGCCAGCTCACCGCCAACAGGGGGCGCTGGGAACATTCAGTACTTC
CDR3: CASSPPTGGAGNIQYF

V: TRBV3-1/TRBV3-2
J: TRBJ2-3
D: TRBD2
size: once
DNA: TGTGCCAGCAGCTGGACTAGCGGGAGTCCAGATACGCAGTATTTT
CDR3: CASSWTSGSPDTQYF

V: TRBV3-1/TRBV3-2
J: TRBJ2-7
D: -
size: -
DNA: TGTGCCAGCAGCCAAGATGCAGTCTCCTACGAGCAGTACTTC
CDR3: CASSQDAVSYEQYF

V: TRBV10-2
J: TRBJ2-3
D: -
size: -
DNA: TGCGCCAGCAGTGTGGCTAGCGGCACAGATACGCAGTATTTT
CDR3: CASSVASGTDTQYF

V: TRBV9
J: TRBJ2-7
D: TRBD1
size: once
DNA: TGTGCCAGCAGCGTAGAAGGGACAGGGTCCTACGAGCAGTACTTC
CDR3: CASSVEGTGSYEQYF

V: TRBV21-1
J: TRBJ2-1
D: -
size: -
DNA: TGTGCCAGCAGCAAAAGGGTTAGCGGGAGTATAAACTTCTGGAATGAGCAGTTCTTC
CDR3: CASSKRVSGSINFWNEQFF

V: TRBV5-4
J: TRBJ1-3
D: -
size: -
DNA: TGTGCCAGCAGCGAGACCGGGACACCTGGAAACACCATATATTTT
CDR3: CASSETGTPGNTIYF

V: TRBV5-4
J: TRBJ2-2
D: TRBD2
size: -
DNA: TGTGCCAGCAGCACCCCTACTAGCGTGAACACCGGGGAGCTGTTTTTT
CDR3: CASSTPTSVNTGELFF

V: TRBV19
J: TRBJ2-2
D: TRBD1
size: few
DNA: TGTGCCAGTACCCCCGGGACAGGTAACACCGGGGAGCTGTTTTTT
CDR3: CASTPGTGNTGELFF

V: TRBV18
J: TRBJ2-1
D: TRBD2
size: -
DNA: TGTGCCAGCTCACCACGGACTAGCGGGAGGGGTGAGCAGTTCTTC
CDR3: CASSPRTSGRGEQFF

V: TRBV2
J: TRBJ1-2
D: TRBD1
size: -
DNA: TGTGCCAGCAGCTATAAACAGGGGTCCAGGGACGTGATCTATGGCTACACCTTC
CDR3: CASSYKQGSRDVIYGYTF

V: TRBV6-5
J: TRBJ1-1
D: TRBD1
size: once
DNA: TGTGCCAGCAGTTACTCGCCTTGGACAGGGGGTGAAGCTTTCTTT
CDR3: CASSYSPWTGGEAFF

V: TRBV6-5
J: TRBJ2-1
D: -
size: -
DNA: TGTGCCAGCAGACCGGGGGCTAGCGGCGACAATGAGCAGTTCTTC
CDR3: CASRPGASGDNEQFF

V: TRBV3-1/TRBV3-2
J: TRBJ2-7
D: -
size: -
DNA: TGTGCCAGCAGCCATTCGCTACCTACCTACGAGCAGTACTTC
CDR3: CASSHSLPTYEQYF

V: TRBV6-5
J: TRBJ1-1
D: TRBD1
size: -
DNA: TGTGCCAGCAGCCACAGGGGAATCACTGAAGCTTTCTTT
CDR3: CASSHRGITEAFF

V: TRBV5-1
J: TRBJ2-2
D: -
size: -
DNA: TGCGCCAGCAGCTTGGATCCGTCCTCCGGGGAGCTGTTTTTT
CDR3: CASSLDPSSGELFF

V: TRBV28
J: TRBJ1-2
D: -
size: once
DNA: TGTGCCAGCAGTTTCAGGGACACGGATGGCTACACCTTC
CDR3: CASSFRDTDGYTF

V: TRBV28
J: TRBJ2-7
D: TRBD2
size: -
DNA: TGTGCCAGCAGGATCCGGGCCAGCGGGAGCTCCTACGAGCAGTACTTC
CDR3: CASRIRASGSSYEQYF

V: TRBV28
J: TRBJ2-5
D: -
size: once
DNA: TGTGCCAGCACTTATGGGGGGGCAGGGGAGACCCAGTACTTC
CDR3: CASTYGGAGETQYF

V: TRBV7-3
J: TRBJ1-1
D: -
size: -
DNA: TGTGCCAGCAGTCATCCGGGAGACAAAGCTTTCTTT
CDR3: CASSHPGDKAFF

V: TRBV5-8
J: TRBJ1-4
D: -
size: -
DNA: TGTGCCAGCAGCTTACAGGGTCTGTTTTTT
CDR3: CASSLQGLFF

V: TRBV28
J: TRBJ1-2
D: TRBD1
size: -
DNA: TGTGCCAGCAGTATTCCACCCGGACAGGGGGCCGGCTATGGCTACACCTTC
CDR3: CASSIPPGQGAGYGYTF

V: TRBV4-1
J: TRBJ2-3
D: -
size: -
DNA: TGCGCCAGCAGCCAAGATTCGTTAATCGAGCGGAGTCGACGAACAGATACGCAGTATTTT
CDR3: CASSQDSLIERSRRTDTQYF

V: TRBV28
J: TRBJ1-2
D: -
size: once
DNA: TGTGCCAGCAGCCTTTATCCCTCTAACTATGGCTACACCTTC
CDR3: CASSLYPSNYGYTF

V: TRBV15
J: TRBJ1-5
D: -
size: -
DNA: TGTGCCACCAGCAGTCCCAGGGGCAGCAATCAGCCCCAGCATTTT
CDR3: CATSSPRGSNQPQHF

V: TRBV18
J: TRBJ2-5
D: -
size: -
DNA: TGTGCCAGCTCACTGCAGGGATCAGAGACCCAGTACTTC
CDR3: CASSLQGSETQYF

V: TRBV2
J: TRBJ1-5
D: TRBD1
size: -
DNA: TGTGCCAGCAGTGGGACAGGGTTCCAGCCCCAGCATTTT
CDR3: CASSGTGFQPQHF

V: TRBV11-2
J: TRBJ2-5
D: -
size: -
DNA: TGTGCCAGCAGCTTAGAATGGCAAGTCCAAGAGACCCAGTACTTC
CDR3: CASSLEWQVQETQYF

V: TRBV11-2
J: TRBJ2-7
D: TRBD2
size: -
DNA: TGTGCCAGCAGCGCCATAGCGGGAGGGCCGTACGAGCAGTACTTC
CDR3: CASSAIAGGPYEQYF

V: TRBV28
J: TRBJ2-3
D: TRBD2
size: -
DNA: TGTGCCAGCAGTTGGGCTAGCGGGAGACCTAGCAAGCCAGATACGCAGTATTTT
CDR3: CASSWASGRPSKPDTQYF

V: TRBV12-5
J: TRBJ2-7
D: TRBD1
size: -
DNA: TGTGCTAGTGGTTTGGCACTCCAAGAATCGTTTGCCCGACAGGGTCCAGAGCAGTACTTC
CDR3: CASGLALQESFARQGPEQYF

V: TRBV12-2
J: TRBJ2-7
D: -
size: -
DNA: TGTGCAAGTCGCTTAGCCGGTCTAGCGGGACCCTACGAGCAGTACTTC
CDR3: CASRLAGLAGPYEQYF

V: TRBV3-1/TRBV3-2
J: TRBJ1-1
D: -
size: -
DNA: TGTGCCAGCAGCCAAGATCTTGGGGGCAGGGCTTTCTTT
CDR3: CASSQDLGGRAFF

V: TRBV11-2
J: TRBJ2-7
D: TRBD2
size: -
DNA: TGTGCCAGCAGCCTGGGGGCTAGCGGGACCTACGAGCAGTACTTC
CDR3: CASSLGASGTYEQYF

V: TRBV5-1
J: TRBJ1-3
D: TRBD1
size: -
DNA: TGCGCCAGCAGCTTTCCCCAAAAAATAGGACAGGCCCACATATCCTCTGGAAACACCATATATTTT
CDR3: CASSFPQKIGQAHISSGNTIYF

V: TRBV9
J: TRBJ1-2
D: -
size: -
DNA: TGTGCCAGCAGCGCTCAAGGGGGGGACTATGGCTACACCTTC
CDR3: CASSAQGGDYGYTF

V: TRBV29-1
J: TRBJ2-1
D: TRBD2
size: -
DNA: TGCAGCGTTGAAGCTAGCGGGAGTCGGGCGGGCGAGCAGTTCTTC
CDR3: CSVEASGSRAGEQFF

V: TRBV7-3
J: TRBJ2-5
D: TRBD2
size: once
DNA: TGTGCCAGCAGCTTAATAGCGGGAGAACAAGAGACCCAGTACTTC
CDR3: CASSLIAGEQETQYF

V: TRBV6-5
J: TRBJ2-2
D: -
size: once
DNA: TGTGCCAGCTTGGGCAACACCGGGGAGCTGTTTTTT
CDR3: CASLGNTGELFF

V: TRBV11-2
J: TRBJ1-2
D: -
size: -
DNA: TGTGCCAGCACCGCTCCCTCAGGACAGTTCTATGGCTACACCTTC
CDR3: CASTAPSGQFYGYTF

V: TRBV19
J: TRBJ2-1
D: -
size: -
DNA: TGTGCCAGTAGTATTGGACTTTTCTACAATGAGCAGTTCTTC
CDR3: CASSIGLFYNEQFF

V: TRBV7-9
J: TRBJ2-1
D: -
size: -
DNA: TGTGCCAGCAGCCCCGGCGGGTCAGTGGTGTTCGATGAGCAGTTCTTC
CDR3: CASSPGGSVVFDEQFF

V: TRBV6-6
J: TRBJ1-6
D: -
size: -
DNA: TGTGCCAGCAGTCACACCCGGGAGGGTAGCTCACCCCTCCACTTT
CDR3: CASSHTREGSSPLHF

V: TRBV19
J: TRBJ2-7
D: TRBD2
size: -
DNA: TGTGCCAGTAGTATACTAGCGGGGCTCTCCTACGAGCAGTACTTC
CDR3: CASSILAGLSYEQYF

V: TRBV10-3
J: TRBJ2-1
D: -
size: -
DNA: TGTGCCATCAGTGAGGGCTCGGGTGAGCAGTTCTTC
CDR3: CAISEGSGEQFF

V: TRBV11-1
J: TRBJ2-2
D: -
size: -
DNA: TGTGCCAGCAGCTTAGCTTCGGCAGGGGGGACCGGGGAGCTGTTTTTT
CDR3: CASSLASAGGTGELFF

V: TRBV10-1
J: TRBJ2-3
D: TRBD2
size: -
DNA: TGCGCCAGCAGTGAGGGAACTAGCGGGAGATCAGATACGCAGTATTTT
CDR3: CASSEGTSGRSDTQYF

V: TRBV28
J: TRBJ2-1
D: -
size: -
DNA: TGTGCCAGCAACAGGGCAGGGTCCTACAATGAGCAGTTCTTC
CDR3: CASNRAGSYNEQFF

V: TRBV19
J: TRBJ2-1
D: -
size: -
DNA: TGTGCCAGTAGTGTCTCGGACTCAACCTACAATGAGCAGTTCTTC
CDR3: CASSVSDSTYNEQFF

V: TRBV6-6
J: TRBJ2-2
D: -
size: few
DNA: TGTGCCAGCAGTCCCACCCATGGACAGATCGAAACCGGGGAGCTGTTTTTT
CDR3: CASSPTHGQIETGELFF

V: TRBV19
J: TRBJ1-2
D: -
size: -
DNA: TGTGCCAGTAGTATAGGAGTATTTCAGGGTATCGATGGCTACACCTTC
CDR3: CASSIGVFQGIDGYTF

V: TRBV6-5
J: TRBJ1-5
D: -
size: -
DNA: TGTGCCAGCAGTTCACAGGGAGGGCAGCCCCAGCATTTT
CDR3: CASSSQGGQPQHF

V: TRBV11-2
J: TRBJ2-1
D: TRBD1
size: -
DNA: TGTGCCAGCAGCAAACGACAGGGGTCCTACAATGAGCAGTTCTTC
CDR3: CASSKRQGSYNEQFF

V: TRBV2
J: TRBJ1-1
D: TRBD1
size: -
DNA: TGTGCCAGCAGGGAGAGGACAGGGAGGAACACTGAAGCTTTCTTT
CDR3: CASRERTGRNTEAFF